This T cell receptor (beta chain) was found in a study of Ad26.COV2.S vaccination and SARS-CoV-2 variants. Germline CDR1 is LGHDT and CDR2 is YNNKEL (reference sequence). The CDR3 contains 12 residues. V was trimmed by 10 bases and J by 3 bases, leaving 12 bases between them. Some clones are missing from TCRdb's copy, which holds only in-frame ones; the method was immunoSEQ multiplex PCR. The sample consists of roughly 150,000 clones, approximately 90% of them appearing once. The sequencing here drew on peripheral blood, taken after recovery from COVID-19. The clonotype comes from a human donor who had recovered from COVID-19. This chain joins TRBV3-1 (or the pseudogene TRBV3-2) and TRBJ2-5; D is ambiguous. The CDR3 sequence: CATVDLKETQYF. As DNA, the CDR3 is TGTGCCACGGTGGACCTAAAAGAGACCCAGTACTTC.